The clone carrying this TCR beta chain was recorded a few times. This entry comes from a study of blood T cells in healthy people across ages. Primers used in a second PCR of roughly 7 to 12 cycles were a sample-barcoded 5' primer and a J-beta primer mix. Each cDNA molecule received a tag from a template-switch adaptor that had 12 random nucleotides. Via MiXCR, TCRdb re-called the 5' RACE reads, giving one row per CDR3 protein. The data contain a few hundred thousand distinct CDR3 sequences, about 28% of them singletons. The sample was also reused in another study, on T cells of mothers and their children.

The sequence derives from a boy aged 2 to 10 in good health. Sequenced sample: blood.

The CDR3 nucleotides read TGCGCCAGCAGCAACGACAGGGAAATCTACGAGCAGTACTTC. Translated, it gives CASSNDREIYEQYF. This rearrangement joins TRBV5-1 to TRBJ2-7; 7 nucleotides match TRBD1. Unmatched junction bases numbered 7, after V lost 4 bases and J lost 3 bases. The CDR3 sequence is 14 residues long. Germline CDR1 SGHRS, CDR2 YFSETQ.